The clone carrying this TCR beta chain was recorded at least ten times. TCRdb fed the reads into MiXCR, producing one record per CDR3 protein. The sample holds about 250,000 distinct CDR3 sequences, 25% to 35% seen once. V shed 7 bases and J shed 4 bases, with 23 bases lying between them. CDR3 length equals 16 residues. Germline values: CDR1 SGHDT, CDR2 YYEEEE. These data originate in a study of kidney transplant recipient with SARS-CoV-2 infection. Sequencing used a blood sample, obtained at baseline and between days 110 and 120 from a kidney transplant recipient. This TCR derives from a young adult male patient who had COVID-19 and was a kidney transplant recipient. Some of the T cells might come from the graft donor. The chain joins TRBV5-6 to TRBJ1-2, with D hard to call. For the CDR3, the DNA is TGTGCCAGCGTCGGTGTCAATAGTCGAAAGACCTATGGCTACACCTTC. It encodes CASVGVNSRKTYGYTF.